Each of the 10 T cell receptor beta chains below was sequenced from the same sample in a study of cytomegalovirus exposure and HLA in healthy donors. PCR amplification relied on 60 Vbeta primers (plus 13 Jbeta primers). The assay was immunoSEQ multiplex PCR, and TCRdb's table has in-frame clones only and misses some. The table lists 180,000 or so clones, 76% of them singletons. The material sequenced was PBMCs. These receptors were collected from a man between 18 and 35 years old in good health and CMV-seronegative.

V gene TRBV19 combines with J gene TRBJ1-5; 7 bases match TRBD1. Trimming at V came to 9 bases and at J to 3 bases, leaving 11 bases not matched to a gene. This CDR3 is 15 amino acids long. Germline V lookup: CDR1 LNHDA, CDR2 SQIVND (reference sequence). CDR3 amino acids: CASKVGQVNNQPQHF. CDR3 nucleotide sequence: TGTGCCAGCAAAGTAGGACAGGTTAACAATCAGCCCCAGCATTTT.

The V call is TRBV4-1, the J call TRBJ1-2, with D perhaps TRBD1 (6 bases). The germline V and J ends were trimmed by 2 bases and 7 bases, with 14 bases remaining between them. The germline V gene has CDR1 MGHRA and CDR2 YSYEKL. This CDR3 has 14 amino acids. Here the CDR3 DNA reads TGCGCCAGCAGCCAAACTGGACAGCTAATTGGCTACACCTTC. Translated, it gives CASSQTGQLIGYTF.

This sequence joins TRBV5-6 and TRBJ2-5; TRBD1 aligns across 7 bases. The J call is doubtful: the DNA matches TRBJ2-7 better. The V gene's germline CDR1 is SGHDT and CDR2 YYEEEE. This CDR3 region has 14 residues. The CDR3 DNA is TGTGCCAGCAGCTTAACGGACAGGACCTACGAGCAGTACTTC. Protein: CASSLTDRTYEQYF.

The chain combines TRBV21-1 with TRBJ2-7; TRBD2 is taken as the D call from the table, unchecked against the DNA. TRBV21-1 is given as a pseudogene. The CDR3 is 16 amino acids. CDR3 DNA sequence: TGTGCCAGCAGCAAAGGGTATGGGCATCGGCGAGGGGAGCAGTACTTC. Protein sequence: CASSKGYGHRRGEQYF.

CDR3 region: CASSPKGLNNSPLHF. Written as DNA, the CDR3 is TGTGCCAGCTCACCAAAAGGACTGAATAATTCACCCCTCCACTTT. The chain is built from TRBV18 and TRBJ1-6; D remains unclear. The ends were cut back, 2 bases at V and 5 bases at J, with 10 bases in the middle. The CDR3 sequence is 15 residues long. Germline loops: CDR1 KGHSH, CDR2 LQKENI.

The chain links TRBV28 to TRBJ2-2, with 11 bases fitting TRBD2. This CDR3 is 15 amino acids long. The germline gives CDR1 MDHEN, CDR2 SYDVKM. The junction had 8 bases not matched to a gene; V was cut back by 10 bases and J by 4 bases. The chain's CDR3 is CATHYSGRATGELFF. CDR3 nucleotides: TGTGCCACCCATTATAGCGGGAGGGCCACCGGGGAGCTGTTTTTT.

V is TRBV6-1 and J is TRBJ2-5; TRBD1 is a possible D gene (6 bases). V lost 6 bases and J 1 base, leaving 12 bases between the germline ends. CDR3 length: 14 residues. Germline assignment: CDR1 MNHNS and CDR2 SASEGT. CDR3 nucleotide sequence: TGTGCCAGCAGGGGGGCACGGCTCCAAGAGACCCAGTACTTC. Protein: CASRGARLQETQYF.

The chain employs TRBV6-5 and TRBJ1-2; 7 bases line up with TRBD1. Trimming at V came to 4 bases and at J to 5 bases, leaving 1 base not matched to a gene. From germline, CDR1 is MNHEY and CDR2 SVGAGI. The CDR3 extends over 12 amino acids. Here the CDR3 reads CASSSGGYGYTF. DNA for the CDR3: TGTGCCAGCAGTTCAGGGGGATATGGCTACACCTTC.

The genes are TRBV28 and TRBJ2-7; D possibly corresponds to TRBD1 (6 bases). The CDR3 extends over 11 amino acids. Germline lookup yields CDR1 MDHEN and CDR2 SYDVKM. V lost 11 bases, J lost 2 bases, and 10 bases lay in between. DNA of the CDR3: TGTGCCCCCCAGGGGACCTACGAGCAGTACTTC. It encodes CAPQGTYEQYF.

This clone was seen a few times. CDR3 protein: CASSLTKETEAFF. In nucleotides, the CDR3 is TGTGCCAGCAGCTTAACGAAGGAGACTGAAGCTTTCTTT. The rearrangement uses TRBV7-3 and TRBJ1-1; unclear D gene. Germline V gene lookup returns CDR1 SGHTA and CDR2 FQGTGA. V was cut by 0 bases and J by 5 bases, with 7 bases left in between. The CDR3 runs to 13 residues.